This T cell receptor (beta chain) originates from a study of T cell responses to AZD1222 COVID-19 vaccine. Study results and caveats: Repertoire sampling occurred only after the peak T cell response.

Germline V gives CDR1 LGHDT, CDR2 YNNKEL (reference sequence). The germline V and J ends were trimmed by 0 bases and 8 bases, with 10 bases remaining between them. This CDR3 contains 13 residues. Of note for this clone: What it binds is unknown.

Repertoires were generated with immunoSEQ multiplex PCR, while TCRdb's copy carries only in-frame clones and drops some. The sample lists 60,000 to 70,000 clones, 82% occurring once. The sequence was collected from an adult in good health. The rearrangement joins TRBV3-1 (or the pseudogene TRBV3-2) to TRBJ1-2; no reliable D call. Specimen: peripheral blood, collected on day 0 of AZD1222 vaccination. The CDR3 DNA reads TGTGCCAGCAGCCAAGAAAGGTTTAGCGGCTACACCTTC. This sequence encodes CASSQERFSGYTF.